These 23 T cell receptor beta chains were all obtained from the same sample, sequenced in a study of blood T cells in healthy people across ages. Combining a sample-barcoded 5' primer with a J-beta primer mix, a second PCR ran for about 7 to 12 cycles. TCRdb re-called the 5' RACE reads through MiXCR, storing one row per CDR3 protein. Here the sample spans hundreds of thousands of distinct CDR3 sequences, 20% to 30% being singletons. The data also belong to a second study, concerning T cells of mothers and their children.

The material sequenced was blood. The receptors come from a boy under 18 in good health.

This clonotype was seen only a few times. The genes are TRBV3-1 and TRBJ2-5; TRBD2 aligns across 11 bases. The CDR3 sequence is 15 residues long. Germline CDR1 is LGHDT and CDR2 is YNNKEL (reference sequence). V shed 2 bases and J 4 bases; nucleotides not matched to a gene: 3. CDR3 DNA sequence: TGTGCCAGCAGCCAAATAGCGGGAGGGGCAGAGACCCAGTACTTC. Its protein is CASSQIAGGAETQYF.

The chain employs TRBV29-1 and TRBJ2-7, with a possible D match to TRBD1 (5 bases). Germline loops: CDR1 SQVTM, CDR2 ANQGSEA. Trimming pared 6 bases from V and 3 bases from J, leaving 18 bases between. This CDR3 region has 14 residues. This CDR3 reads CSVGPSTILYEQYF. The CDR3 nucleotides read TGCAGCGTGGGGCCTTCTACTATTCTCTACGAGCAGTACTTC.

The CDR3 DNA is TGTGCCAGCAGCCAAGAGGGACTAGCGGAGAATGAGCAGTTCTTC. Protein sequence: CASSQEGLAENEQFF. V usage is TRBV4-2 and J usage is TRBJ2-5; the match to TRBD2 covers 11 bases. The DNA end lines up better with TRBJ2-1; the J call may be wrong. Germline assignment: CDR1 LGHNA and CDR2 YNFKEQ. The CDR3 sequence is 15 residues long.

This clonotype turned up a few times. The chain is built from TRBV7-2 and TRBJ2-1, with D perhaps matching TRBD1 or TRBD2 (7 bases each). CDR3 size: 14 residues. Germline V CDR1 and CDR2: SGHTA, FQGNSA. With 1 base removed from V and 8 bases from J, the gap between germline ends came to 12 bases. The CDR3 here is CASSLEQGRDEQFF. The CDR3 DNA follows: TGTGCCAGCAGCTTAGAACAGGGGAGGGATGAGCAGTTCTTC.

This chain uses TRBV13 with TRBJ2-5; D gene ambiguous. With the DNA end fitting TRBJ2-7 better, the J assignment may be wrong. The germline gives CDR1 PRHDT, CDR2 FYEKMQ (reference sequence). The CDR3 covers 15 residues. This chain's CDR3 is CASSWGSGASNEQYF. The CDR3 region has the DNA TGTGCCAGCAGTTGGGGATCGGGCGCATCGAACGAGCAGTACTTC.

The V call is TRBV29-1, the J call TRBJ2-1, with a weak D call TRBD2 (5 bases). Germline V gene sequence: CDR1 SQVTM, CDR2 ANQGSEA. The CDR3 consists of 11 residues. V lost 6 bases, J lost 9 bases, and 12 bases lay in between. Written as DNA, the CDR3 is TGCAGCGTGGCAGTCGGAGGTGAGCAGTTCTTC. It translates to CSVAVGGEQFF.

CDR3 protein: CASSQDPGLNTEAFF. CDR3 DNA: TGCGCCAGCAGCCAAGACCCGGGCCTGAACACTGAAGCTTTCTTT. The V gene is TRBV4-1, the J gene TRBJ1-1; D is undetermined. The germline V gene has CDR1 MGHRA and CDR2 YSYEKL. This CDR3 comprises 15 residues. V dropped 0 bases and J dropped 0 bases, with 8 bases sitting between them.

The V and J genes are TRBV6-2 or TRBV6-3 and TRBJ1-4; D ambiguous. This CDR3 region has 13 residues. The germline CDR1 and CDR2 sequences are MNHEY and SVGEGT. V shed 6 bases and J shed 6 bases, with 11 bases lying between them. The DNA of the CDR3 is TGTGCCAGCAGCCGCACGCAGGATGAAAAACTGTTTTTT. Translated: CASSRTQDEKLFF.

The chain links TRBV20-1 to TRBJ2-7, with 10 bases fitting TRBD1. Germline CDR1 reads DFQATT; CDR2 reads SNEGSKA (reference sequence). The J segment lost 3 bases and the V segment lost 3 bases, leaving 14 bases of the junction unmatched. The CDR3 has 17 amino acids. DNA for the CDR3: TGCAGTGCTAGGACAGGGGGCGAATCTGCCCTTTTCTACGAGCAGTACTTC. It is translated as CSARTGGESALFYEQYF.

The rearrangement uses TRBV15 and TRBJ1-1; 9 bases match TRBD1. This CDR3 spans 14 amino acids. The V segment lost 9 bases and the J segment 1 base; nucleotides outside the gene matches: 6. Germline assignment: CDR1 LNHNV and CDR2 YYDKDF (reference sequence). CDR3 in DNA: TGTGCCACTAAACAGGGGGCAACGAACACTGAAGCTTTCTTT. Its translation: CATKQGATNTEAFF.

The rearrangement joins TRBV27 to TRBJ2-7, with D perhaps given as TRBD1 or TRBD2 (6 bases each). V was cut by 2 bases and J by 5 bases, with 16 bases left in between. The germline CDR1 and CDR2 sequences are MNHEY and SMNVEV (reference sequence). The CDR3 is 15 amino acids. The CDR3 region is CASSLVPGARDEQYF. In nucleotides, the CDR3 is TGTGCCAGCAGTTTAGTTCCGGGGGCCCGCGACGAGCAGTACTTC.

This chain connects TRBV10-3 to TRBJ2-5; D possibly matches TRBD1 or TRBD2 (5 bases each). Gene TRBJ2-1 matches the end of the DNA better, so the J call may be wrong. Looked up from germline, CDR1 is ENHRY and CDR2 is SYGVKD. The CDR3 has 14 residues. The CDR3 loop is CAISDGADYNEQFF. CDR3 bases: TGTGCCATCAGTGACGGGGCAGATTACAATGAGCAGTTCTTC.

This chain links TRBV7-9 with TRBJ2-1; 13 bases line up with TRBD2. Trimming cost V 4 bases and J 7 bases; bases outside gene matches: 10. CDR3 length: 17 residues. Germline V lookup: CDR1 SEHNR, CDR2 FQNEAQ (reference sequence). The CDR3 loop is CASSSALTSGGGNEQFF. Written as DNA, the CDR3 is TGTGCCAGCAGCTCCGCCCTCACTAGCGGGGGGGGGAATGAGCAGTTCTTC.

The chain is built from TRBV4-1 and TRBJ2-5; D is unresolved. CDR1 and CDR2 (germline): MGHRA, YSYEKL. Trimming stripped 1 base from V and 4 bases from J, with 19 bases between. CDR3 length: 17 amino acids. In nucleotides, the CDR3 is TGCGCCAGCAGCCAAGCATTCCTCAACCCATCCGGAGAGACCCAGTACTTC. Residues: CASSQAFLNPSGETQYF.

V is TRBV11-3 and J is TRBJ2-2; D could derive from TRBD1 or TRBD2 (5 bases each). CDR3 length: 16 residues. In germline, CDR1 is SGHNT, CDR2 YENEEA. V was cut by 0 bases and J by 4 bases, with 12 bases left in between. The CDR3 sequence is CASSLEGPSGTGELFF. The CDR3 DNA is TGTGCCAGCAGCTTAGAGGGACCCTCAGGCACCGGGGAGCTGTTTTTT.

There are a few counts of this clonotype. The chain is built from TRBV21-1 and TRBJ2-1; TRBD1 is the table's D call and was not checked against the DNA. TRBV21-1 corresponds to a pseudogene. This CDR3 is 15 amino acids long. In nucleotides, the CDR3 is TGTGCCAGCAGCACACTGGGACAGATAGACAATGAGCAGTTCTTC. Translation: CASSTLGQIDNEQFF.

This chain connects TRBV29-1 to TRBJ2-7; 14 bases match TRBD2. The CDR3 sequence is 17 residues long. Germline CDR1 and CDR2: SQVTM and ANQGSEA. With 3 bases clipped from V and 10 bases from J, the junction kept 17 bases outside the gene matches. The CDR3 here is CSVETGNTGTSGSRQYF. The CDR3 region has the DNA TGCAGCGTTGAGACAGGGAACACCGGGACTAGCGGGAGTCGTCAGTACTTC.

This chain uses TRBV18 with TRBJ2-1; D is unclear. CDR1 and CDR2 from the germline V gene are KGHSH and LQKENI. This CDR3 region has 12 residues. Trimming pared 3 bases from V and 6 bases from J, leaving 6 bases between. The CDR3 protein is CASSPETNEQFF. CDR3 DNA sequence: TGTGCCAGCTCACCGGAGACCAATGAGCAGTTCTTC.

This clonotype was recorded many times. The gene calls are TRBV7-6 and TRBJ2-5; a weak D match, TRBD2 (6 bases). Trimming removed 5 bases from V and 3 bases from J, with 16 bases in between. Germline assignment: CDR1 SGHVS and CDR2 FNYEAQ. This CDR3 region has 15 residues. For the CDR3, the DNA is TGTGCCAGCAGCCTAATGCTAGCGTCTAAAGAGACCCAGTACTTC. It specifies CASSLMLASKETQYF.

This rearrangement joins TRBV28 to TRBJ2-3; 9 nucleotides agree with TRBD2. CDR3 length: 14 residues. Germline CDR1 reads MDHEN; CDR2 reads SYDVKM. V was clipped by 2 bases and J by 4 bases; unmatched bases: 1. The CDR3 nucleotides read TGTGCCAGCAGTTTACAGCGGGAGGCAGATACGCAGTATTTT. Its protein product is CASSLQREADTQYF. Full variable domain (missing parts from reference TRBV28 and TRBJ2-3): DVKVTQSSRYLVKRTGEKVFLECVQDMDHENMFWYRQDPGLGLRLIYFSYDVKMKEKGDIPEGYSVSREKKERFSLILESASTNQTSMYLCASSLQREADTQYFGPGTRLTVL.

The CDR3 here is CASSSRTAGYNEQFF. CDR3 coding DNA: TGTGCCAGCAGCTCCCGGACGGCAGGATACAATGAGCAGTTCTTC. The chain uses TRBV7-2 and TRBJ2-1; D gene unclear. Trimming stripped 4 bases from V and 4 bases from J, with 14 bases between. The germline V gene has CDR1 SGHTA and CDR2 FQGNSA. This CDR3 region has 15 residues.

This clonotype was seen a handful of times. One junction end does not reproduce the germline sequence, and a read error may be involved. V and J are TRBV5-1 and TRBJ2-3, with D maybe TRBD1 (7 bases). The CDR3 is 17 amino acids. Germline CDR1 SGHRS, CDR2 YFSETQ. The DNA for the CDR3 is TGCGCCAGCAGCTTGGCCCCGGGGGCGGAACGGACAGGTACGCAGTATTTT. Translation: CASSLAPGAERTGTQYF. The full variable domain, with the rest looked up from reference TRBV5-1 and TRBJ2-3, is KAGVTQTPRYLIKTRGQQVTLSCSPISGHRSVSWYQQTPGQGLQFLFEYFSETQRNKGNFPGRFSGRQFSNSRSEMNVSTLELGDSALYLCASSLAPGAERTGTQYFGPGTRLTVL.

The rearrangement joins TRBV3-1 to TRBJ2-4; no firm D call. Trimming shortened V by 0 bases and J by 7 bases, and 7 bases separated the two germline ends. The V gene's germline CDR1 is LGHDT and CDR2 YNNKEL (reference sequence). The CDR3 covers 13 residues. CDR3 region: CASSQESLNIQYF. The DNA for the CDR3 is TGTGCCAGCAGCCAAGAGTCCCTGAACATTCAGTACTTC.